This passage covers 27 T cell receptor beta chains from one sample sequenced in a study of T cells in Graves' hyperthyroidism and ophthalmopathy. RNA transcripts provided the source from which TCR beta CDR3 regions were amplified. The HTBI set primed first-round TCR CDR3 RT-PCR. TCRdb redid the calling of the multiplex PCR reads with MiXCR, one entry per CDR3 protein. The table has 690,000 or so distinct CDR3 sequences, roughly a sixth seen once. Source material: blood. The origin of the receptors is a woman aged 50 to 60 with Graves' hyperthyroidism that later progressed to Graves' ophthalmopathy.

The rearrangement joins TRBV9 to TRBJ2-1; D perhaps matches TRBD1 (6 bases). Looked up from germline, CDR1 is SGDLS and CDR2 is YYNGEE. The V end was cut by 4 bases, the J end by 8 bases, with 19 bases between. CDR3 size: 15 residues. CDR3 bases: TGTGCCAGCAGCCCCCTGGGGACAAGAGATGATGAGCAGTTCTTC. Amino acid sequence: CASSPLGTRDDEQFF.

The CDR3 region has the DNA TGTGCCAGCTCCAACCGGGACAGGGAACCTGAAGCTTTCTTT. It translates to CASSNRDREPEAFF. The chain uses TRBV18 and TRBJ1-1; 9 positions agree with TRBD1. CDR1 KGHSH and CDR2 LQKENI come from the germline V gene. V trimming: 6 bases; J trimming: 6 bases; junction bases outside the gene matches: 8. The CDR3 is 14 residues long.

The rearrangement uses TRBV12-3 or TRBV12-4 and TRBJ2-5; the D is unclear. Trimming removed 6 bases at V and 4 bases at J, with 12 bases between. This CDR3 is 13 amino acids long. The CDR3 region is CASSIDPRETQYF. The CDR3 DNA follows: TGTGCCAGCAGCATCGATCCGCGAGAGACCCAGTACTTC.

The chain has TRBV27 and TRBJ2-2; the D is unclear. V was trimmed by 9 bases and J by 6 bases, leaving 11 bases between them. Per the germline V gene, CDR1 is MNHEY and CDR2 is SMNVEV (reference sequence). The CDR3 consists of 12 residues. Here the CDR3 reads CASSQLPGELFF. In DNA form, the CDR3 reads TGTGCCAGTTCACAACTACCCGGGGAGCTGTTTTTT.

V usage is TRBV12-3 or TRBV12-4 and J usage is TRBJ1-1, with 11 positions matching TRBD1. V gave up 6 bases and J gave up 5 bases; unmatched junction bases: 8. The CDR3 sequence is 15 residues long. In DNA, the CDR3 is TGTGCCAGCAGGAAGGGGACAGGGGGATTGACTGAAGCTTTCTTT. Its translation is CASRKGTGGLTEAFF.

J is TRBJ2-3 and V is TRBV6-2 or TRBV6-3, with 8 bases aligning to TRBD1. From germline, CDR1 is MNHEY and CDR2 SVGEGT. Germline trimming cut 7 bases from V and 1 base from J; bases unmatched to any gene: 10. The CDR3 has 16 amino acids. The CDR3 DNA is TGTGCCAGCACCGAGACAGGGGCCCTGGGCACAGATACGCAGTATTTT. Translated: CASTETGALGTDTQYF.

This clonotype was found a few times. The V and J genes are TRBV7-9 and TRBJ2-7; D is possibly TRBD2 (7 bases). Germline-derived CDR1 and CDR2 are SEHNR and FQNEAQ (reference sequence). V lost 1 base and J lost 2, with 12 bases in between. This CDR3 has 15 residues. The CDR3: CASSLDHGGPYEQYF. Written as DNA, the CDR3 is TGTGCCAGCAGCTTAGATCACGGGGGGCCCTACGAGCAGTACTTC.

This clonotype showed up many times. This chain links TRBV29-1 with TRBJ2-7, with TRBD1 matching over 11 bases. The CDR3 spans 13 residues. Germline V gene lookup returns CDR1 SQVTM and CDR2 ANQGSEA. Trimming took 7 bases from V and 4 from J; bases not matched to a gene: 6. CDR3 in DNA: TGCAGCGCGGGACAGGGGGAGACTTACGAGCAGTACTTC. As protein: CSAGQGETYEQYF.

V usage is TRBV29-1 and J usage is TRBJ1-2; D not resolved. V gave up 3 bases and J gave up 4 bases, with 6 bases separating them. The CDR3 has 11 amino acids. Germline V CDR1 and CDR2: SQVTM, ANQGSEA. The DNA for the CDR3 is TGCAGCGTTGAGGACCGCTATGGCTACACCTTC. It encodes CSVEDRYGYTF.

The chain is built from TRBV12-3 or TRBV12-4 and TRBJ2-4; TRBD1 agrees at 7 bases. CDR3 length: 13 residues. Trimming removed 5 bases from V and 9 bases from J; junction bases left unmatched: 7. The CDR3 loop reads CASSRTGGVIQYF. DNA of the CDR3: TGTGCCAGCAGTCGGACAGGCGGTGTCATTCAGTACTTC.

The chain carries TRBV12-5 and TRBJ2-1; tentatively, D is TRBD1 or TRBD2 (5 bases each). V was cut by 6 bases and J by 8 bases, with 20 bases left in between. The CDR3 totals 15 residues. Germline V CDR1 and CDR2: LGHNT, FRNRAP. CDR3: CASGSNDPGPHEQFF. The DNA of the CDR3 is TGTGCTAGTGGCTCCAACGACCCGGGACCTCATGAGCAGTTCTTC. The full variable domain, rest sourced from reference TRBV12-5 and TRBJ2-1, is DARVTQTPRHKVTEMGQEVTMRCQPILGHNTVFWYRQTMMQGLELLAYFRNRAPLDDSGMPKDRFSAEMPDATLATLKIQPSEPRDSAVYFCASGSNDPGPHEQFFGPGTRLTVL.

This sequence joins TRBV20-1 and TRBJ1-2, with TRBD1 as a possible D gene (5 bases). V was shortened by 6 bases and J by 3 bases, with 14 bases between the two germline ends. The CDR3 totals 13 residues. Germline loops: CDR1 DFQATT, CDR2 SNEGSKA (reference sequence). The CDR3 protein is CSADPREDYGYTF. In nucleotides, the CDR3 is TGCAGTGCGGACCCCAGGGAGGACTATGGCTACACCTTC.

The V call is TRBV20-1, the J call TRBJ2-5; 9 positions agree with TRBD2. CDR1 DFQATT and CDR2 SNEGSKA come from the germline V gene (reference sequence). The CDR3 is made up of 14 amino acids. The trim removed 6 bases at V and 2 bases at J, leaving 7 bases unmatched. In DNA, the CDR3 is TGCAGTGCGGTTAGCGGGAGATTACAAGAGACCCAGTACTTC. Its translation: CSAVSGRLQETQYF.

Comment on this clonotype: As the CDR3 is not closed by the conserved phenylalanine or tryptophan, this likely results from a read error. J is TRBJ2-2 and V is TRBV20-1; no definite D call. Germline CDR1 is DFQATT and CDR2 is SNEGSKA (reference sequence). Between the trimmed V and J ends, which lost 5 bases and 2 bases, there was a span of 12 bases. This CDR3 contains 14 residues. CDR3 protein: CSAPQTVNTGELFL. CDR3 DNA: TGCAGTGCTCCCCAAACAGTTAACACCGGGGAGCTGTTTCTT.

The chain is built from TRBV20-1 and TRBJ2-3; no firm D call. The CDR3 totals 13 residues. V lost 5 bases to trimming and J lost 2 bases, with 11 bases between them. CDR1 and CDR2 (germline): DFQATT, SNEGSKA (reference sequence). CDR3 coding DNA: TGCAGTGCTCTGACACCCAACACAGATACGCAGTATTTT. Translated: CSALTPNTDTQYF.

In this sample, this clonotype turned up a few times. At one of its ends the junction is not consistent with the germline gene, which may arise from a read error. This chain connects TRBV4-1 to TRBJ2-5, with D tentatively TRBD1 (6 bases). Per germline, CDR1 MGHRA and CDR2 YSYEKL. The CDR3 totals 16 residues. DNA for the CDR3: TGCGCCAGCAGACAAGGGACCTTGGCAGGGGCGGAGACCCAGTACTTC. The encoded protein is CASRQGTLAGAETQYF.

The chain couples TRBV6-2 or TRBV6-3 to TRBJ2-3; possibly TRBD1 for D (5 bases). Trimming removed 6 bases at V and 1 base at J, with 17 bases between. The CDR3 extends over 16 amino acids. CDR1 is MNHEY and CDR2 is SVGEGT in the germline V gene. CDR3 loop: CASRSSRGAGTDTQYF. The CDR3 DNA is TGTGCCAGCAGATCTTCTAGGGGTGCGGGCACAGATACGCAGTATTTT.

This clonotype appeared a few times. The rearrangement uses TRBV7-9 and TRBJ1-4; D possibly corresponds to TRBD1 (5 bases). The germline V gene has CDR1 SEHNR and CDR2 FQNEAQ (reference sequence). The CDR3 contains 16 residues. V lost 6 bases and J lost 5, with 19 bases in between. The CDR3 is CASSYDGAGQNEKLFF. CDR3 in DNA: TGTGCCAGCAGTTACGATGGGGCCGGCCAAAATGAAAAACTGTTTTTT.

This clonotype was seen repeatedly, ten times or more. The chain couples TRBV9 to TRBJ1-1; D might be TRBD1 (6 bases). The V gene lost 4 bases and the J gene lost 4 bases, with 17 bases spanning the gap. Germline CDR1 reads SGDLS; CDR2 reads YYNGEE. This CDR3 is built from 15 residues. The CDR3: CASSPPPTGITEAFF. In nucleotides, the CDR3 is TGTGCCAGCAGCCCCCCGCCCACAGGGATCACTGAAGCTTTCTTT.

This clonotype was observed a handful of times. This chain connects TRBV20-1 to TRBJ2-2; D is tentatively TRBD1 or TRBD2 (5 bases each). Trimming cost V 2 bases and J 6 bases, with 13 bases left between them. Germline loops: CDR1 DFQATT, CDR2 SNEGSKA (reference sequence). The CDR3 runs 14 residues. The CDR3 sequence: CSARRQGSAGELFF. The DNA of the CDR3 is TGCAGTGCTAGAAGGCAGGGTAGCGCCGGGGAGCTGTTTTTT.

This clonotype was picked up a small number of times. A junction boundary mismatches the germline segment, possibly from a read error. V gene TRBV27 combines with J gene TRBJ2-2; tentative D call: TRBD2 (5 bases). Germline V gene sequence: CDR1 MNHEY, CDR2 SMNVEV (reference sequence). The CDR3 is 13 amino acids. This CDR3 reads CASSLTGAGELFF. In DNA form, the CDR3 reads TGCGCCAGCAGCTTGACCGGGGCCGGGGAGCTGTTTTTT.

This clonotype was seen many times. The gene calls are TRBV7-9 and TRBJ2-3; a possible D gene is TRBD2 (5 bases). CDR1 and CDR2 (germline): SEHNR, FQNEAQ (reference sequence). V was clipped by 1 base and J by 5 bases, with 13 bases between them. This CDR3 spans 15 amino acids. The CDR3 spells CASSLVRLAGDTQYF. In DNA, the CDR3 is TGTGCCAGCAGCTTAGTGAGGCTAGCAGGAGATACGCAGTATTTT.

This clonotype was found a few times. At one end, the junction sequence differs from germline, possibly due to a read error. This chain uses TRBV5-1 with TRBJ1-1, with D uncertain. This CDR3 has 15 amino acids. Germline CDR1 is SGHRS and CDR2 is YFSETQ. In DNA, the CDR3 is TGCGCCGGCAGGCAGAGGGAGGGTATGAACACTGAAGCTTTCTTT. It is translated as CAGRQREGMNTEAFF. Supplemented by reference TRBV5-1 and TRBJ1-1, the full variable domain reads KAGVTQTPRYLIKTRGQQVTLSCSPISGHRSVSWYQQTPGQGLQFLFEYFSETQRNKGNFPGRFSGRQFSNSRSEMNVSTLELGDSALYLCAGRQREGMNTEAFFGQGTRLTVV.

In this sample, this clonotype turned up many times. The chain couples TRBV12-3 or TRBV12-4 to TRBJ1-1; 8 bases map to TRBD1. The CDR3 covers 14 residues. The ends lost 5 bases at V and 5 bases at J; junction bases unmatched: 7. In DNA, the CDR3 is TGTGCCAGCAGTCCACAGGGGGTAAAAACTGAAGCTTTCTTT. Translation gives CASSPQGVKTEAFF.

This clonotype was seen at least ten times. The V and J genes are TRBV11-2 and TRBJ1-2, with TRBD1 identical over 8 bases. Germline-derived CDR1 and CDR2 are SGHAT and FQNNGV. Trimming removed 5 bases from V and 7 bases from J; junction bases left unmatched: 9. The CDR3 consists of 14 residues. The DNA of the CDR3 is TGTGCCAGCAGCAGGACAGGGATATACGTTGGCTACACCTTC. Protein sequence: CASSRTGIYVGYTF. Full variable domain (missing parts from reference TRBV11-2 and TRBJ1-2): EAGVAQSPRYKIIEKRQSVAFWCNPISGHATLYWYQQILGQGPKLLIQFQNNGVVDDSQLPKDRFSAERLKGVDSTLKIQPAKLEDSAVYLCASSRTGIYVGYTFGSGTRLTVV.

This clonotype was detected ten times or more. The V and J genes are TRBV7-8 and TRBJ1-5; D gene ambiguous. The CDR3 consists of 14 residues. Looked up from germline, CDR1 is SGHVS and CDR2 is FQNEAQ. The V end was cut by 1 base, the J end by 7 bases, with 11 bases between. The CDR3 region has the DNA TGTGCCAGCAGCTTAGGTGGCGGCAGACAGCCCCAGCATTTT. Translated: CASSLGGGRQPQHF.

There are many counts of this clonotype. This rearrangement joins TRBV18 to TRBJ1-1; D ambiguous. CDR3 length: 13 amino acids. Germline V lookup: CDR1 KGHSH, CDR2 LQKENI. V was pared by 0 bases and J by 11 bases, with 13 bases between. This CDR3 is CASSPPTWMGAFF. The DNA for the CDR3 is TGTGCCAGCTCACCACCGACCTGGATGGGGGCTTTCTTT.